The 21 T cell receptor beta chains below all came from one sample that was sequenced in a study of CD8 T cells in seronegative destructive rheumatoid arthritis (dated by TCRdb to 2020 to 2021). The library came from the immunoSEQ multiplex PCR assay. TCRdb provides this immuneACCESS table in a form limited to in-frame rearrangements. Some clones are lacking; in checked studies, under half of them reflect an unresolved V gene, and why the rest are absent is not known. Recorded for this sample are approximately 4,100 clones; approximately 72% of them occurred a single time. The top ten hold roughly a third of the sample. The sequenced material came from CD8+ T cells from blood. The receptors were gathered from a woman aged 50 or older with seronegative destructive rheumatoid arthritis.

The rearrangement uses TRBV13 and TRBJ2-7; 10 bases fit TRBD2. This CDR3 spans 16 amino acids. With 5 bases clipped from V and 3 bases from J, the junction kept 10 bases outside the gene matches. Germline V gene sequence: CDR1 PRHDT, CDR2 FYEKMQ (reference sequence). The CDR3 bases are TGTGCCAGCAGCCACGGGGTAGCGGGGGGCAACTACGAGCAGTACTTC. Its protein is CASSHGVAGGNYEQYF.

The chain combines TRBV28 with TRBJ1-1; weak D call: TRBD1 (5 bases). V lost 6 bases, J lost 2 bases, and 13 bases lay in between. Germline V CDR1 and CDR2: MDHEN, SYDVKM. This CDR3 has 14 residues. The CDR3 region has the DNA TGTGCCAGCAGCTGGCAGGGAGGTAACACTGAAGCTTTCTTT. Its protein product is CASSWQGGNTEAFF.

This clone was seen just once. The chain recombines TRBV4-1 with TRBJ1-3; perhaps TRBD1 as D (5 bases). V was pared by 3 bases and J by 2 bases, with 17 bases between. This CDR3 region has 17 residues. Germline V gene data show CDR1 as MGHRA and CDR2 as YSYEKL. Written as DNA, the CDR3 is TGCGCCAGCAGCCAGATTGACAGCCTGACTCCTGGAAACACCATATATTTT. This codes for CASSQIDSLTPGNTIYF.

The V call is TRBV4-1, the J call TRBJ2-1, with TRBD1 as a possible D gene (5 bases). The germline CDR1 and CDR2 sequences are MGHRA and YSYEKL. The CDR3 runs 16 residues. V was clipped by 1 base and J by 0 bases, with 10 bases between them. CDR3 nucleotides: TGCGCCAGCAGCCAAGTTCGGACAAGCTCCTACAATGAGCAGTTCTTC. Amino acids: CASSQVRTSSYNEQFF.

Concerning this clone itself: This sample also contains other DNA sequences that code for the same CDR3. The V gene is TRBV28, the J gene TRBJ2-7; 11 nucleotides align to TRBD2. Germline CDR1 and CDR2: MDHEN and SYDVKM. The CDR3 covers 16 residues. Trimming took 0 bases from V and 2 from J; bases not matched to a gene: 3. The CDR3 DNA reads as TGTGCCAGCAGTTTATGGGTTAGCGGGGGGGCCTACGAGCAGTACTTC. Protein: CASSLWVSGGAYEQYF.

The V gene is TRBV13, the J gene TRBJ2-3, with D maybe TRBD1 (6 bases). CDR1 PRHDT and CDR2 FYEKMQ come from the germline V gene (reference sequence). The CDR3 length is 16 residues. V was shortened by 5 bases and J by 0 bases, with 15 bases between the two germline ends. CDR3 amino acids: CASSLYRAASTDTQYF. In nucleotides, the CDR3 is TGTGCCAGCAGCCTTTACAGGGCCGCTAGCACAGATACGCAGTATTTT.

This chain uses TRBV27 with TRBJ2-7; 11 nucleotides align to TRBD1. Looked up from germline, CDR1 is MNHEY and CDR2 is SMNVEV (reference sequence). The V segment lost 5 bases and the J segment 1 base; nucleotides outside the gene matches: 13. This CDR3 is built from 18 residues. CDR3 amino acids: CASSPYWTGGAGSYEQYF. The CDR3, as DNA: TGTGCCAGCAGTCCCTATTGGACAGGGGGCGCTGGGTCCTACGAGCAGTACTTC.

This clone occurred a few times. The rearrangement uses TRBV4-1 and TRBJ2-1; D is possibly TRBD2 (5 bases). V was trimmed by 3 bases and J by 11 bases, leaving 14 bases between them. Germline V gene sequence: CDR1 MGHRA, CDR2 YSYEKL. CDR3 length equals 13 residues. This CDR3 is CASSQLSGIKQFF. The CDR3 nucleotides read TGCGCCAGCAGCCAGTTAAGCGGAATTAAGCAGTTCTTC.

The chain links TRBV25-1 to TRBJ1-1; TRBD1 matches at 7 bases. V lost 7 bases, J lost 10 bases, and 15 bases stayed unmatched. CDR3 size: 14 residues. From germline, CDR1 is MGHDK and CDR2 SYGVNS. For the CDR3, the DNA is TGTGCCAGCACCCAAGGCCAGACAGGGAGCATAGCTTTCTTT. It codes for CASTQGQTGSIAFF.

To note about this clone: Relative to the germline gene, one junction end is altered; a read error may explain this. The CDR3 is CAGSFQRLNNEQFF. The CDR3, as DNA: TGTGCCGGCAGCTTCCAGAGACTAAACAATGAGCAGTTCTTC. The chain is built from TRBV7-9 and TRBJ2-1, with TRBD2 as a possible D gene (5 bases). Germline CDR1 and CDR2: SEHNR and FQNEAQ (reference sequence). The length of the CDR3 is 14 residues.

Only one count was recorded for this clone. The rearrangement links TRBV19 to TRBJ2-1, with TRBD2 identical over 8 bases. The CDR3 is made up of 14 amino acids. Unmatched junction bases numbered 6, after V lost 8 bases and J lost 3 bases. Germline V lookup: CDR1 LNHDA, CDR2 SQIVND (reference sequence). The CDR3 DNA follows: TGTGCCAGTTCCAGCGGGGGCAACTACAATGAGCAGTTCTTC. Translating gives CASSSGGNYNEQFF.

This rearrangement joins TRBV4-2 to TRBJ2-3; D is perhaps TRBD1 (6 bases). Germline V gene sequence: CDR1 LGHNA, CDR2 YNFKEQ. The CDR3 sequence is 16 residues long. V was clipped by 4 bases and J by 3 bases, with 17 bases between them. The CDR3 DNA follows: TGTGCCAGCAGCCTACAGGGCCCCAAGGTGACAGATACGCAGTATTTT. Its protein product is CASSLQGPKVTDTQYF.

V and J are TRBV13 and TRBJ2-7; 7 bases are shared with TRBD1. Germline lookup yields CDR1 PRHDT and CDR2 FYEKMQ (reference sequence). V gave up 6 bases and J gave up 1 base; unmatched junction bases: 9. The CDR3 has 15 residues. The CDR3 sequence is CASSSVRDSSYEQYF. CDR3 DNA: TGTGCCAGCAGTTCGGTCCGGGACAGTTCCTACGAGCAGTACTTC. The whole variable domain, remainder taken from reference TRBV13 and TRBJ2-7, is AAGVIQSPRHLIKEKRETATLKCYPIPRHDTVYWYQQGPGQDPQFLISFYEKMQSDKGSIPDRFSAQQFSDYHSELNMSSLELGDSALYFCASSSVRDSSYEQYFGPGTRLTVT.

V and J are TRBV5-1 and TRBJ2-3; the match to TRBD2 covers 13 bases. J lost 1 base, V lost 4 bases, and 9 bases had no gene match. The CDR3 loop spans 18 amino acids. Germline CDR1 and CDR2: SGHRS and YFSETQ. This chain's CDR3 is CASSLNFGLAGGTDTQYF. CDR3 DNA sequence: TGCGCCAGCAGCCTAAATTTTGGACTAGCGGGGGGCACAGATACGCAGTATTTT.

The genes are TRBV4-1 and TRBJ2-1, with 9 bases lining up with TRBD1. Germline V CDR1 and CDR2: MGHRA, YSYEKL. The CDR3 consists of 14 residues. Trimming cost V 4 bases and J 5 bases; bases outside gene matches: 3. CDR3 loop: CASSLGQGNNEQFF. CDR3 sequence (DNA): TGCGCCAGCAGCCTAGGACAGGGGAACAATGAGCAGTTCTTC.

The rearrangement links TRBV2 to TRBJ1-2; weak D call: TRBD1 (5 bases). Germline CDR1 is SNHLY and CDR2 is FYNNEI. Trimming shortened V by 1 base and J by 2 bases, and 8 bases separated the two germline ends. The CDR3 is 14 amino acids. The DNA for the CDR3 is TGTGCCAGCAGTGAAGTCCAGGGAAACTATGGCTACACCTTC. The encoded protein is CASSEVQGNYGYTF.

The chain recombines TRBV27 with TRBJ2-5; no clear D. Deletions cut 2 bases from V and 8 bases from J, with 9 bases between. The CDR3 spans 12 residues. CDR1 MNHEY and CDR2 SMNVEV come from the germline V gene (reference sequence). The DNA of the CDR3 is TGTGCCAGCAGTTTAGGGTCGGGTACCCAGTACTTC. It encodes CASSLGSGTQYF.

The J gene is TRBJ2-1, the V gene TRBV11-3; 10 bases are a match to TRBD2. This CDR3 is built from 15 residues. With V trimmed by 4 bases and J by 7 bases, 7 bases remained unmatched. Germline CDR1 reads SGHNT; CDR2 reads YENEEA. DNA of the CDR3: TGTGCCAGCAGCTCCGGACTAGCGGTCTTGAATGAGCAGTTCTTC. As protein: CASSSGLAVLNEQFF.

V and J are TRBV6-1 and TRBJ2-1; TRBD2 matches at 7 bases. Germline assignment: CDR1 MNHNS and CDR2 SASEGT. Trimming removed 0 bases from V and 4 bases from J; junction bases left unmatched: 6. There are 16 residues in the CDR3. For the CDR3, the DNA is TGTGCCAGCAGTGAAGCGGGCGCGGGGGTATACAATGAGCAGTTCTTC. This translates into CASSEAGAGVYNEQFF.

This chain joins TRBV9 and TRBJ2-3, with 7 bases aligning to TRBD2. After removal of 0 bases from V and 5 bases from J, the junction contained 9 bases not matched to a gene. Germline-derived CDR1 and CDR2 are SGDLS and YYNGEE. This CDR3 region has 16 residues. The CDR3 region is CASSVGSSGAGDTQYF. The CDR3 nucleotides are TGTGCCAGCAGCGTAGGGTCAAGCGGGGCCGGAGATACGCAGTATTTT.

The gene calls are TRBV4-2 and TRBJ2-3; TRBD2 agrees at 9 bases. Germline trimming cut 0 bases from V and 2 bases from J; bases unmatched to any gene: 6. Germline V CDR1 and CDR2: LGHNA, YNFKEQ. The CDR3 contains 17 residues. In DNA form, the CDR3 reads TGTGCCAGCAGCCAAGAAATGGGACTAGCTCCCACAGATACGCAGTATTTT. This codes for CASSQEMGLAPTDTQYF.